The T cell receptor (beta chain) under discussion was sequenced for a study of T-cell reconstitution after alpha-beta-depleted transplantation in children. It was with unique molecular identifiers that the TCRbeta library was prepared. TCRdb processed the PCR reads anew with MiXCR; each CDR3 protein has one entry. This table has a few hundred thousand distinct CDR3 sequences, 11% appearing once. This clonotype occurred many times. The CDR3 runs to 14 residues. J lost 4 bases, V lost 10 bases, and 8 bases had no gene match. CDR1 is ENHRY and CDR2 is SYGVKD in the germline V gene. The V gene is TRBV10-3, the J gene TRBJ2-2; 8 nucleotides agree with TRBD2. The sequencing used peripheral blood, collected 180 days after TCRalphabeta/CD19-depleted stem cell transplant. The source is a male patient aged 2 to 9 who had a stem cell transplant for chronic granulomatous disease, so the T cells may come from the graft donor. The CDR3 reads CATKGAGGTGELFF. Written as DNA, the CDR3 is TGTGCCACCAAAGGGGCGGGGGGCACCGGGGAGCTGTTTTTT.